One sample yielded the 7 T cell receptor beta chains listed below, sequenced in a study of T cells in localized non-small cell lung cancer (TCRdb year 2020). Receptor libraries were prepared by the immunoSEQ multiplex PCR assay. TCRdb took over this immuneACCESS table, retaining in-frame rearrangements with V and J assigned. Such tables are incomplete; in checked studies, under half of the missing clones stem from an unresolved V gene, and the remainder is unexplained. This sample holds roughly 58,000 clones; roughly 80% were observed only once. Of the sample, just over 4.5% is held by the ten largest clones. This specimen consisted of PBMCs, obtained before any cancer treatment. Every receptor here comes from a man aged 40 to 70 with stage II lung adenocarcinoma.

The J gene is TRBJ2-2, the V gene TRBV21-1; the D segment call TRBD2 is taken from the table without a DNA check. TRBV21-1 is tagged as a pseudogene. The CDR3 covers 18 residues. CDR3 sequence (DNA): TGTGCCAGCAGCAAAGCTACTACCAAGGCCATGGGCACCGGGGAGCTGTTTTTT. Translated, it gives CASSKATTKAMGTGELFF.

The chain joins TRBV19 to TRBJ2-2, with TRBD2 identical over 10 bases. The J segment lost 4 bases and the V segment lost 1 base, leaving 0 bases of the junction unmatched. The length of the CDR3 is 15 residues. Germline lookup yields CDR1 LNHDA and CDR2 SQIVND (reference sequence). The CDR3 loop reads CASSIGTSGTGELFF. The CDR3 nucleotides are TGTGCCAGTAGTATAGGGACTAGCGGCACCGGGGAGCTGTTTTTT.

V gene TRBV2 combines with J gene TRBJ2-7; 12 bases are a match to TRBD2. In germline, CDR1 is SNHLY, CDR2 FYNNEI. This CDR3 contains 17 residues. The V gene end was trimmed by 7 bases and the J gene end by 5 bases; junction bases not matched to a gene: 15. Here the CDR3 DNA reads TGTGCCAGCACAACCAGGGCAGGGACTAGCGGGTTAAACGAGCAGTACTTC. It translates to CASTTRAGTSGLNEQYF.

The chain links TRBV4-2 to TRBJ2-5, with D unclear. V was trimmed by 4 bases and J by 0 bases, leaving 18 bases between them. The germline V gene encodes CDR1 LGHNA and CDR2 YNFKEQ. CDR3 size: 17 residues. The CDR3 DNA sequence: TGTGCCAGCAGCCCCGCGGATTTTATGCAAGACCAAGAGACCCAGTACTTC. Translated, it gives CASSPADFMQDQETQYF.

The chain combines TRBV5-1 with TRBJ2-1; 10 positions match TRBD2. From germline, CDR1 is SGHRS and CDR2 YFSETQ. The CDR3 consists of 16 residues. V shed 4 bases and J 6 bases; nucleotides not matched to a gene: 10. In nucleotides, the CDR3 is TGCGCCAGCAGCCCTTCCACTAGCGGGGCGGCCAATGAGCAGTTCTTC. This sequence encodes CASSPSTSGAANEQFF.

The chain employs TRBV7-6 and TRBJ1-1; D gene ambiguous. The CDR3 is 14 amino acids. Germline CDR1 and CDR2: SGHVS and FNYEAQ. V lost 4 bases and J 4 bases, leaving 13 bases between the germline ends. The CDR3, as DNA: TGTGCCAGCAGCTCGGACCTGGGAGGCACTGAAGCTTTCTTT. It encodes CASSSDLGGTEAFF. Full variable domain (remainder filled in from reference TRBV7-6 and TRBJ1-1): GAGVSQSPRYKVTKRGQDVALRCDPISGHVSLYWYRQALGQGPEFLTYFNYEAQQDKSGLPNDRFSAERPEGSISTLTIQRTEQRDSAMYRCASSSDLGGTEAFFGQGTRLTVV.

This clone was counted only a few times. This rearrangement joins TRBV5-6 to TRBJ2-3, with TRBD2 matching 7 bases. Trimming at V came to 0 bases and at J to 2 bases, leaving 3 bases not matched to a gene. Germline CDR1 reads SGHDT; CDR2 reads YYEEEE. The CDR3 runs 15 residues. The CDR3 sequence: CASSLDSGYTDTQYF. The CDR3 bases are TGTGCCAGCAGCTTGGATAGCGGGTACACAGATACGCAGTATTTT.